The 32 T cell receptor beta chains reported below all come from one sample, sequenced in a study of T cell repertoires in ileal Crohn's disease. As to time point: neoterminal ileum biopsy at postoperative endoscopy, about 6 months after surgery. Here immunoSEQ multiplex PCR was the method, and the copy in TCRdb shows in-frame clones only, minus some. The table records 8,500 to 13,000 clones, 80% to 90% of them present only once. Sequencing input: ileal tissue. Source of these receptors: an adult with Crohn's disease.

A single count supports this clone. The gene calls are TRBV7-9 and TRBJ2-3, with 9 bases that match TRBD2. The CDR3 sequence is 15 residues long. Germline CDR1 reads SEHNR; CDR2 reads FQNEAQ (reference sequence). V lost 7 bases to trimming and J lost 3 bases; unmatched junction nucleotides: 8. The CDR3 region is CASTSDSGRTDTQYF. The CDR3 region has the DNA TGTGCCAGCACCTCTGATAGCGGGAGAACAGATACGCAGTATTTT.

For the CDR3, the DNA is TGTGCCAGCTGTCCCGAGGGTACCACCGGGGAGCTGTTTTTT. Residues: CASCPEGTTGELFF. This chain links TRBV6-6 with TRBJ2-2; a possible D gene is TRBD2 (5 bases). The CDR3 is made up of 14 amino acids. V shed 8 bases and J shed 4 bases, with 14 bases lying between them. Germline CDR1 MNHNY, CDR2 SVGAGI (reference sequence).

The CDR3 region has the DNA TGTGCCAGTAGTATAGAGGGAGGTCATGGCTACACCTTC. Its protein is CASSIEGGHGYTF. The chain combines TRBV19 with TRBJ1-2; D gene ambiguous. Germline CDR1 LNHDA, CDR2 SQIVND (reference sequence). The CDR3 spans 13 residues. V lost 0 bases and J 6 bases, leaving 8 bases between the germline ends.

The genes are TRBV5-4 and TRBJ2-5, with D hard to call. Germline assignment: CDR1 SGHNT and CDR2 YYREEE (reference sequence). Trimming shortened V by 3 bases and J by 2 bases, and 2 bases separated the two germline ends. The CDR3 extends over 11 amino acids. The CDR3 nucleotides read TGTGCCAGCAGCTCGCAAGAGACCCAGTACTTC. Translation: CASSSQETQYF.

V usage is TRBV7-3 and J usage is TRBJ1-1, with a weak D call TRBD1 (6 bases). Germline values: CDR1 SGHTA, CDR2 FQGTGA. This CDR3 is built from 14 residues. Trimming took 3 bases from V and 5 from J, leaving 13 bases between them. The CDR3 spells CASSFTGPATEAFF. For the CDR3, the DNA is TGTGCCAGCAGCTTTACAGGGCCAGCTACTGAAGCTTTCTTT.

The sample holds one count of this clone. The chain couples TRBV19 to TRBJ2-7; D is ambiguous. The CDR3 is 13 amino acids. Trimming took 1 base from V and 6 from J, leaving 10 bases between them. Germline V lookup: CDR1 LNHDA, CDR2 SQIVND (reference sequence). Written as DNA, the CDR3 is TGTGCCAGTAGTATAGTAAAAAGAGCCGAGCAGTACTTC. Translated: CASSIVKRAEQYF.

This chain joins TRBV28 and TRBJ2-1; 14 positions agree with TRBD2. CDR3 length: 18 residues. CDR1 and CDR2 (germline): MDHEN, SYDVKM. With V trimmed by 3 bases and J by 2 bases, 6 bases remained unmatched. The CDR3 DNA reads TGTGCCAGCAGTTTGGGACTAGCGGGGGAGTCGACCTACAATGAGCAGTTCTTC. It yields the protein CASSLGLAGESTYNEQFF.

The chain is built from TRBV18 and TRBJ1-5; D call uncertain. There are 15 residues in the CDR3. V lost 3 bases, J lost 2 bases, and 11 bases lay in between. The V gene's germline CDR1 is KGHSH and CDR2 LQKENI. Written as DNA, the CDR3 is TGTGCCAGCTCACCGTCAAGCAACGGCAATCAGCCCCAGCATTTT. Translation: CASSPSSNGNQPQHF.

The V call is TRBV5-6, the J call TRBJ2-1; TRBD2 matches at 7 bases. Germline lookup yields CDR1 SGHDT and CDR2 YYEEEE. V lost 2 bases to trimming and J lost 2 bases; unmatched junction nucleotides: 4. This CDR3 contains 15 residues. CDR3 in amino acids: CASSLGGRAYNEQFF. DNA for the CDR3: TGTGCCAGCAGCTTAGGCGGGAGAGCCTACAATGAGCAGTTCTTC.

The chain recombines TRBV29-1 with TRBJ2-3; maybe TRBD1 (6 bases). The V end lost 3 bases, the J end lost 3 bases, and 19 bases lay between the germline ends. The germline V gene has CDR1 SQVTM and CDR2 ANQGSEA. CDR3 size: 16 residues. The CDR3 is CSVEGAVGKGTDTQYF. For the CDR3, the DNA is TGCAGCGTTGAGGGGGCTGTTGGAAAGGGGACAGATACGCAGTATTTT.

The V call is TRBV12-5, the J call TRBJ2-5; D call uncertain. The end of the DNA is better explained by TRBJ2-7, so the J call may be wrong. CDR1 is LGHNT and CDR2 is FRNRAP in the germline V gene. The CDR3 has 12 amino acids. The CDR3 DNA reads TGTGCTAGTGGTTTGGTCCCATACGAGCAGTACTTC. It specifies CASGLVPYEQYF.

CDR3: CASSQDPGSSSYEQYF. CDR3 bases: TGTGCCAGCAGCCAAGATCCGGGTTCGAGCTCCTACGAGCAGTACTTC. The chain links TRBV4-2 to TRBJ2-7; no firm D call. The CDR3 loop spans 16 amino acids. Germline V CDR1 and CDR2: LGHNA, YNFKEQ. V gave up 0 bases and J gave up 0 bases, with 12 bases separating them.

The rearrangement joins TRBV30 to TRBJ1-1; 7 bases match TRBD1. The CDR3 length is 13 residues. Germline CDR1 reads GTSNPN; CDR2 reads SVGIG (reference sequence). V shed 4 bases, J shed 11 bases, and the junction held 13 bases outside the gene matches. CDR3 sequence: CAWNLLNRGRAFF. In DNA form, the CDR3 reads TGTGCCTGGAACCTATTAAACAGGGGACGGGCTTTCTTT.

The CDR3 sequence: CASSPSAGSNQPQHF. Written as DNA, the CDR3 is TGTGCCAGTAGTCCGTCTGCAGGGAGCAATCAGCCCCAGCATTTT. The chain uses TRBV19 and TRBJ1-5; D might be TRBD1 (5 bases). Germline lookup yields CDR1 LNHDA and CDR2 SQIVND (reference sequence). Trimming shortened V by 5 bases and J by 1 base, and 12 bases separated the two germline ends. The CDR3 has 15 amino acids.

V gene TRBV28 combines with J gene TRBJ2-1; D is possibly TRBD2 (6 bases). Trimming removed 7 bases at V and 6 bases at J, with 19 bases between. Germline-derived CDR1 and CDR2 are MDHEN and SYDVKM. The CDR3 runs 15 residues. CDR3 bases: TGTGCCAGCACCCGGGCGGGACTCCGAGTCAATGAGCAGTTCTTC. Translated, it gives CASTRAGLRVNEQFF.

The chain carries TRBV28 and TRBJ1-4; D is undetermined. V was trimmed by 1 base and J by 6 bases, leaving 6 bases between them. The CDR3 is made up of 13 amino acids. CDR1 MDHEN and CDR2 SYDVKM come from the germline V gene. CDR3 sequence reads: CASSLLVYEKLFF. In DNA form, the CDR3 reads TGTGCCAGCAGTTTATTAGTTTATGAAAAACTGTTTTTT.

The V gene is TRBV27, the J gene TRBJ1-5; unclear D gene. The CDR3 is 14 residues long. CDR1 is MNHEY and CDR2 is SMNVEV in the germline V gene (reference sequence). Trimming shortened V by 10 bases and J by 0 bases, and 13 bases separated the two germline ends. The CDR3 region is CATARENSNQPQHF. CDR3 bases: TGTGCCACCGCGCGGGAGAATAGCAATCAGCCCCAGCATTTT.

The chain is built from TRBV7-2 and TRBJ2-3, with a possible D match to TRBD2 (5 bases). V was trimmed by 5 bases and J by 0 bases, leaving 12 bases between them. The CDR3 consists of 15 residues. Germline V gene lookup returns CDR1 SGHTA and CDR2 FQGNSA. The CDR3 loop is CASSRDVTSTDTQYF. DNA for the CDR3: TGTGCCAGCAGCCGGGATGTCACTAGCACAGATACGCAGTATTTT.

V usage is TRBV28 and J usage is TRBJ2-3; perhaps TRBD2 as D (5 bases). The V gene lost 5 bases and the J gene lost 11 bases, with 26 bases spanning the gap. CDR3 length: 16 amino acids. The germline CDR1 and CDR2 sequences are MDHEN and SYDVKM. CDR3 region: CASSAPQAGIGALQYF. The DNA of the CDR3 is TGTGCCAGCAGTGCCCCGCAGGCGGGTATCGGCGCTTTGCAGTATTTT. Full variable domain (remainder filled in from reference TRBV28 and TRBJ2-3): DVKVTQSSRYLVKRTGEKVFLECVQDMDHENMFWYRQDPGLGLRLIYFSYDVKMKEKGDIPEGYSVSREKKERFSLILESASTNQTSMYLCASSAPQAGIGALQYFGPGTRLTVL.

The chain recombines TRBV6-1 with TRBJ1-5, with TRBD1 as a possible D gene (5 bases). Trimming removed 6 bases at V and 1 base at J, with 13 bases between. This CDR3 region has 15 residues. The germline V gene has CDR1 MNHNS and CDR2 SASEGT. The chain's CDR3 is CASRLREDSNQPQHF. DNA of the CDR3: TGTGCCAGCAGGCTCAGGGAGGACAGCAATCAGCCCCAGCATTTT.

This chain joins TRBV11-3 and TRBJ2-3; 8 positions match TRBD1. V lost 4 bases, J lost 2 bases, and 8 bases stayed unmatched. This CDR3 region has 16 residues. CDR1 and CDR2 from the germline V gene are SGHNT and YENEEA. CDR3 sequence (DNA): TGTGCCAGCAGCTATCGACAGGGGCGTCACACAGATACGCAGTATTTT. This sequence encodes CASSYRQGRHTDTQYF.

The chain has TRBV5-4 and TRBJ1-6; TRBD1 matches at 9 bases. J gave up 6 bases and V 4 bases, and 2 bases lay outside the gene matches. This CDR3 has 14 residues. The germline CDR1 and CDR2 sequences are SGHNT and YYREEE (reference sequence). CDR3 loop: CASSQGQGNSPLHF. The CDR3 DNA is TGTGCCAGCAGCCAGGGACAGGGTAATTCACCCCTCCACTTT.

This chain connects TRBV4-2 to TRBJ2-3; possible D gene TRBD2, 5 bases. The CDR3 totals 13 residues. Per the germline V gene, CDR1 is LGHNA and CDR2 is YNFKEQ. V lost 1 base and J lost 5, with 7 bases in between. The CDR3 protein is CASSQVAGDTQYF. CDR3 bases: TGTGCCAGCAGCCAAGTTGCGGGAGATACGCAGTATTTT.

This sequence joins TRBV5-1 and TRBJ2-2; TRBD2 matches at 7 bases. The V segment lost 4 bases and the J segment 4 bases; nucleotides outside the gene matches: 10. Germline-derived CDR1 and CDR2 are SGHRS and YFSETQ. CDR3 length: 16 residues. CDR3 protein: CASSREGPQSTGELFF. In nucleotides, the CDR3 is TGCGCCAGCAGCAGGGAGGGGCCCCAGAGCACCGGGGAGCTGTTTTTT.

The chain couples TRBV5-6 to TRBJ1-4; 12 nucleotides match TRBD1. This CDR3 is built from 15 residues. J was trimmed by 7 bases and V by 4 bases; bases with no gene match: 5. Per the germline V gene, CDR1 is SGHDT and CDR2 is YYEEEE. CDR3 loop: CASSGKGQGAEKLFF. The CDR3 nucleotides read TGTGCCAGCAGCGGGAAGGGACAGGGGGCTGAAAAACTGTTTTTT.

V usage is TRBV4-2 and J usage is TRBJ2-5; D is perhaps TRBD2 (5 bases). The CDR3 sequence is 15 residues long. Germline V lookup: CDR1 LGHNA, CDR2 YNFKEQ. Trimming removed 3 bases from V and 3 bases from J, with 14 bases in between. The CDR3 sequence is CASSQGGPMEETQYF. In DNA form, the CDR3 reads TGTGCCAGCAGCCAGGGCGGGCCCATGGAAGAGACCCAGTACTTC.

V is TRBV5-6 and J is TRBJ1-4; D is perhaps TRBD1 (5 bases). CDR1 and CDR2 (germline): SGHDT, YYEEEE. V was shortened by 4 bases and J by 8 bases, with 18 bases between the two germline ends. CDR3 size: 15 residues. The CDR3 loop reads CASSTVPGIAEKLFF. The CDR3 coding sequence is TGTGCCAGCAGCACAGTCCCAGGGATCGCGGAAAAACTGTTTTTT.

This chain connects TRBV27 to TRBJ1-1; possible D gene TRBD1, 5 bases. V was clipped by 8 bases and J by 10 bases, with 17 bases between them. The CDR3 runs to 12 residues. Germline V gene lookup returns CDR1 MNHEY and CDR2 SMNVEV (reference sequence). The CDR3 DNA follows: TGTGCCAGCCTGGACGGCGGGGCGGGAGCTTTCTTT. Its protein product is CASLDGGAGAFF.

The chain combines TRBV5-1 with TRBJ2-7; D is undetermined. CDR3 length: 10 amino acids. Trimming cost V 8 bases and J 4 bases, with 7 bases left between them. Per germline, CDR1 SGHRS and CDR2 YFSETQ. The CDR3 spells CARSLYEQYF. The CDR3 DNA sequence: TGCGCCAGGTCTTTATACGAGCAGTACTTC. Together with reference TRBV5-1 and TRBJ2-7, the CDR3 gives the full variable domain: KAGVTQTPRYLIKTRGQQVTLSCSPISGHRSVSWYQQTPGQGLQFLFEYFSETQRNKGNFPGRFSGRQFSNSRSEMNVSTLELGDSALYLCARSLYEQYFGPGTRLTVT.

This clone was picked up one time. The chain has TRBV27 and TRBJ2-2, with TRBD2 as a possible D gene (6 bases). Looked up from germline, CDR1 is MNHEY and CDR2 is SMNVEV (reference sequence). This CDR3 region has 16 residues. The ends were cut back, 1 base at V and 5 bases at J, with 14 bases in the middle. CDR3 bases: TGTGCCAGCAGTTTATTGTCCGGGAGAGGAACCGGGGAGCTGTTTTTT. The encoded protein is CASSLLSGRGTGELFF.

The V gene is TRBV4-1, the J gene TRBJ2-7, with a tentative D call TRBD1 (6 bases). Per germline, CDR1 MGHRA and CDR2 YSYEKL. The CDR3 extends over 16 amino acids. Trimming took off 4 bases at V and 7 bases at J, with 23 bases between the two ends. The CDR3 is CASSPETGGQAPEQYF. The CDR3 nucleotides are TGCGCCAGCAGCCCCGAGACAGGCGGCCAAGCTCCGGAGCAGTACTTC.

The gene calls are TRBV19 and TRBJ1-2, with a tentative D call TRBD1 (6 bases). Deletions cut 6 bases from V and 7 bases from J, with 18 bases between. The CDR3 has 14 amino acids. Germline assignment: CDR1 LNHDA and CDR2 SQIVND (reference sequence). The CDR3 nucleotides are TGTGCCAGTAGCAAAAACAGGGCCAGCTCTGGCTACACCTTC. Its translation is CASSKNRASSGYTF. Together with reference TRBV19 and TRBJ1-2, the CDR3 gives the full variable domain: DGGITQSPKYLFRKEGQNVTLSCEQNLNHDAMYWYRQDPGQGLRLIYYSQIVNDFQKGDIAEGYSVSREKKESFPLTVTSAQKNPTAFYLCASSKNRASSGYTFGSGTRLTVV.